This T cell receptor (beta chain) was captured in a study of T cells expressing NK-cell markers. Whole-study context: With respect to HCMV, most of the eight sequenced donors were seropositive, and one was seronegative.

The CDR3 is made up of 17 amino acids. Germline assignment: CDR1 SGHRS and CDR2 YFSETQ. For each CDR3 protein, TCRdb gives one entry from its re-call of the 5' RACE reads, without DNA. Its table lists some 440,000 distinct CDR3 sequences. The gene calls are TRBV5-1 and TRBJ2-1; TCRdb names TRBD1, which stays unverified in the absence of DNA. The specimen sequenced was blood T cells: a sorted CD56 or NKG2C T cell subset, CD4+ or CD8+ T cells, or bulk PBMC T cells (not recorded which). The clonotype was recovered from a woman aged 50 to 60 in good health. The CDR3 loop reads CASSLYSPSSSYNEQFF.